Below, 23 T cell receptor beta chains from the same sample are listed, as sequenced in a study of identical twins. Via MiXCR, TCRdb re-called the 5' RACE reads, giving one row per CDR3 protein. The sample comprises roughly 1,500,000 distinct CDR3 sequences, about 32% of which are singletons, and 0.25% to 0.3% rests with the top ten. The source material was cord blood. Receptors were obtained from a newborn girl in good health.

This clonotype was found a few times. A much larger clone differs from this one at a single base, so this may be a read error. The chain joins TRBV3-1 to TRBJ1-1; D is unresolved. Trimming removed 3 bases from V and 4 bases from J, with 3 bases in between. Germline-derived CDR1 and CDR2 are LGHDT and YNNKEL (reference sequence). The CDR3 runs to 11 residues. Written as DNA, the CDR3 is TGTGCCAGCAGCCAGAGCACTGAAGCTTTCTTT. It is translated as CASSQSTEAFF.

The V gene is TRBV5-1, the J gene TRBJ1-6; no clear D. The CDR3 is made up of 13 amino acids. V lost 4 bases, J lost 9 bases, and 11 bases lay in between. Germline assignment: CDR1 SGHRS and CDR2 YFSETQ. The CDR3 region is CASSPAVRSPLHF. CDR3 DNA sequence: TGCGCCAGCAGCCCCGCGGTTCGTTCACCCCTCCACTTT. The variable domain in full, with the rest retrieved from reference TRBV5-1 and TRBJ1-6, is KAGVTQTPRYLIKTRGQQVTLSCSPISGHRSVSWYQQTPGQGLQFLFEYFSETQRNKGNFPGRFSGRQFSNSRSEMNVSTLELGDSALYLCASSPAVRSPLHFGNGTRLTVT.

In this sample, this clonotype turned up a few times. This chain links TRBV27 with TRBJ2-1; 14 positions agree with TRBD2. CDR1 and CDR2 from the germline V gene are MNHEY and SMNVEV (reference sequence). The trim removed 3 bases at V and 7 bases at J, leaving 5 bases unmatched. This CDR3 region has 16 residues. The CDR3 loop reads CASSFLTSGRENEQFF. CDR3 nucleotides: TGTGCCAGCAGTTTTCTGACTAGCGGGAGGGAGAATGAGCAGTTCTTC.

This clonotype is a singleton in its sample. Compared with germline, one end of the junction differs, possibly owing to a read error. This chain joins TRBV6-5 and TRBJ2-1; D may correspond to TRBD1 or TRBD2 (5 bases each). CDR1 is MNHEY, CDR2 SVGAGI, per germline. This CDR3 comprises 15 residues. CDR3 bases: TGTGCCAGCGGTTACCGGGACGGCTCCTACAATGAGCAGTTCTTC. As protein: CASGYRDGSYNEQFF.

Only a few counts were recorded for this clonotype. The chain couples TRBV12-3 or TRBV12-4 to TRBJ1-2; D is uncertain. This CDR3 region has 12 residues. V lost 6 bases and J 9 bases, leaving 14 bases between the germline ends. In DNA form, the CDR3 reads TGTGCCAGCAGCACATTCGGGGTTAGCTACACCTTC. The encoded protein is CASSTFGVSYTF.

This clonotype has more than one count but fewer than ten. This chain connects TRBV10-3 to TRBJ2-7, with D possibly TRBD1 on 6 matching bases. The CDR3 is 15 amino acids. Germline V gene lookup returns CDR1 ENHRY and CDR2 SYGVKD. V was shortened by 3 bases and J by 3 bases, with 15 bases between the two germline ends. The CDR3 loop is CAISEIQGLGYEQYF. CDR3 DNA: TGTGCCATCAGTGAAATACAGGGTTTAGGCTACGAGCAGTACTTC.

In its sample, this clonotype was seen many times. As DNA, the CDR3 is TGCAGCGTAAGACTAGCGGGAGTTCGGCACGAGCAGTACTTC. As protein: CSVRLAGVRHEQYF. The V gene is TRBV29-1, the J gene TRBJ2-7, with 12 bases fitting TRBD2. Germline V gene data show CDR1 as SQVTM and CDR2 as ANQGSEA. The length of the CDR3 is 14 residues. Trimming took 6 bases from V and 5 from J; bases not matched to a gene: 8.

This clonotype has a count of ten or more. The rearrangement joins TRBV7-6 to TRBJ2-5; D not certain. V shed 3 bases and J shed 5 bases, with 10 bases lying between them. The CDR3 extends over 13 amino acids. Germline-derived CDR1 and CDR2 are SGHVS and FNYEAQ. CDR3 DNA: TGTGCCAGCAGCTTGGTTACTGGGGAGACCCAGTACTTC. It yields the protein CASSLVTGETQYF.

The chain has TRBV10-3 and TRBJ1-2; weak D call: TRBD1 (5 bases). The V gene lost 3 bases and the J gene lost 8 bases, with 13 bases spanning the gap. The CDR3 totals 13 residues. Germline lookup yields CDR1 ENHRY and CDR2 SYGVKD. The CDR3 DNA sequence: TGTGCCATCAGTGACGGGTCAGAGGGGGGCTACACCTTC. Its translation: CAISDGSEGGYTF.

This clonotype was counted many times. The chain uses TRBV12-3 or TRBV12-4 and TRBJ2-1; D is uncertain. Trimming took off 6 bases at V and 7 bases at J, with 4 bases between the two ends. This CDR3 is 10 amino acids long. The CDR3 bases are TGTGCCAGCAGCAAAAATGAGCAGTTCTTC. Translating gives CASSKNEQFF.

This clonotype was seen more than once but under ten times. The chain recombines TRBV4-2 with TRBJ2-7; 11 bases are shared with TRBD2. CDR3 size: 16 residues. Germline assignment: CDR1 LGHNA and CDR2 YNFKEQ. V lost 2 bases and J lost 4; bases outside the gene matches: 7. Here the CDR3 reads CASSQYIAGGGYEQYF. The CDR3 coding sequence is TGTGCCAGCAGCCAATACATAGCGGGGGGGGGTTACGAGCAGTACTTC.

The genes are TRBV4-2 and TRBJ2-3; TRBD2 matches 12 bases. Germline V CDR1 and CDR2: LGHNA, YNFKEQ. With 2 bases clipped from V and 2 bases from J, the junction kept 11 bases outside the gene matches. This CDR3 comprises 19 residues. Here the CDR3 reads CASSQRPSGGVVNTDTQYF. In DNA form, the CDR3 reads TGTGCCAGCAGCCAAAGGCCTAGCGGGGGGGTGGTAAACACAGATACGCAGTATTTT.

This clonotype was counted between two and nine times. The chain recombines TRBV6-5 with TRBJ2-1, with D maybe TRBD2 (5 bases). Germline CDR1 is MNHEY and CDR2 is SVGAGI. The CDR3 totals 18 residues. Trimming took off 0 bases at V and 7 bases at J, with 22 bases between the two ends. The CDR3 region has the DNA TGTGCCAGCAGTTACTCGAATAGCGTACGGGGAAGGGAGAATGAGCAGTTCTTC. Residues: CASSYSNSVRGRENEQFF.

The chain combines TRBV7-2 with TRBJ2-7, with unresolved D. In germline, CDR1 is SGHTA, CDR2 FQGNSA. The V end was cut by 5 bases, the J end by 3 bases, with 11 bases between. The CDR3 spans 13 residues. Here the CDR3 reads CASSPHQNYEQYF. CDR3 nucleotides: TGTGCCAGCAGCCCCCACCAGAACTACGAGCAGTACTTC. Together with reference TRBV7-2 and TRBJ2-7, the CDR3 gives the full variable domain: GAGVSQSPSNKVTEKGKDVELRCDPISGHTALYWYRQSLGQGLEFLIYFQGNSAPDKSGLPSDRFSAERTGGSVSTLTIQRTQQEDSAVYLCASSPHQNYEQYFGPGTRLTVT.

This clonotype has at least ten counts. The chain uses TRBV29-1 and TRBJ2-7, with 9 bases that match TRBD2. The CDR3 runs to 16 residues. Trimming took 3 bases from V and 3 from J; bases not matched to a gene: 12. Germline CDR1 is SQVTM and CDR2 is ANQGSEA. CDR3 coding DNA: TGCAGCGTTGAGAGTAGCGGGAGCCATACTCGCTACGAGCAGTACTTC. Protein sequence: CSVESSGSHTRYEQYF.

This clonotype was observed many times. V is TRBV13 and J is TRBJ1-2; tentatively, D is TRBD1 (6 bases). Germline CDR1 PRHDT, CDR2 FYEKMQ (reference sequence). Trimming left V 5 bases short and J 0 bases short, with 16 bases between. The CDR3 is 16 residues long. The CDR3 nucleotides are TGTGCCAGCAGCCGATCCCCGACAGGAGCTAACTATGGCTACACCTTC. Translated: CASSRSPTGANYGYTF. The full variable domain, with the rest looked up from reference TRBV13 and TRBJ1-2, is AAGVIQSPRHLIKEKRETATLKCYPIPRHDTVYWYQQGPGQDPQFLISFYEKMQSDKGSIPDRFSAQQFSDYHSELNMSSLELGDSALYFCASSRSPTGANYGYTFGSGTRLTVV.

The V gene is TRBV18, the J gene TRBJ2-7; 11 bases are shared with TRBD1. Germline V gene lookup returns CDR1 KGHSH and CDR2 LQKENI. Unmatched junction bases numbered 9, after V lost 3 bases and J lost 2 bases. CDR3 length: 17 amino acids. CDR3 sequence reads: CASSPSRSGQGAYEQYF. The CDR3 DNA reads TGTGCCAGCTCACCCTCGAGATCGGGACAGGGGGCCTACGAGCAGTACTTC.

This clonotype was seen only a few times. The V call is TRBV3-1, the J call TRBJ2-7; 9 bases agree with TRBD1. Looked up from germline, CDR1 is LGHDT and CDR2 is YNNKEL (reference sequence). CDR3 length: 15 residues. Trimming took 4 bases from V and 1 from J; bases not matched to a gene: 5. The chain's CDR3 is CASSRAGQGSYEQYF. CDR3 sequence (DNA): TGTGCCAGCAGCCGAGCGGGACAGGGATCCTACGAGCAGTACTTC.

In this sample, this clonotype turned up a few times. The rearrangement uses TRBV6-1 and TRBJ1-5; weak D call: TRBD1 (6 bases). The CDR3 totals 15 residues. Germline V lookup: CDR1 MNHNS, CDR2 SASEGT. Deletions cut 4 bases from V and 1 base from J, with 11 bases between. The CDR3 is CASSAGTLSNQPQHF. CDR3 DNA: TGTGCCAGCAGTGCTGGGACACTCAGCAATCAGCCCCAGCATTTT.

This chain joins TRBV20-1 and TRBJ2-5; 8 bases map to TRBD1. CDR1 DFQATT and CDR2 SNEGSKA come from the germline V gene (reference sequence). Trimming took 7 bases from V and 0 from J; bases not matched to a gene: 7. The CDR3 totals 14 residues. CDR3 nucleotide sequence: TGCAGTGAGCAGGGACAGGCCTACCAAGAGACCCAGTACTTC. It is translated as CSEQGQAYQETQYF.

The sample holds a few counts of this clonotype. V gene TRBV12-3 or TRBV12-4 combines with J gene TRBJ2-1; the D is unclear. The CDR3 is made up of 14 amino acids. V lost 2 bases and J lost 1, with 6 bases in between. This CDR3 reads CASSLQWSYNEQFF. DNA for the CDR3: TGTGCCAGCAGTTTACAGTGGTCCTACAATGAGCAGTTCTTC.

This clonotype appeared once. The chain joins TRBV2 to TRBJ2-3; D possibly corresponds to TRBD2 (5 bases). The CDR3 runs to 13 residues. V was cut by 8 bases and J by 3 bases, with 12 bases left in between. CDR1 and CDR2 (germline): SNHLY, FYNNEI. Here the CDR3 DNA reads TGTGCCAGCCTCCGGAGGTTAACAGATACGCAGTATTTT. This encodes CASLRRLTDTQYF.

The CDR3 spells CASTPGGYLNEQFF. In nucleotides, the CDR3 is TGTGCCAGCACCCCCGGTGGTTATTTGAATGAGCAGTTCTTC. The gene calls are TRBV7-2 and TRBJ2-1; no clear D gene. V lost 7 bases and J lost 7, with 17 bases in between. CDR3 length equals 14 residues. The germline CDR1 and CDR2 sequences are SGHTA and FQGNSA. Drawing the rest from reference TRBV7-2 and TRBJ2-1, the complete variable domain is GAGVSQSPSNKVTEKGKDVELRCDPISGHTALYWYRQSLGQGLEFLIYFQGNSAPDKSGLPSDRFSAERTGGSVSTLTIQRTQQEDSAVYLCASTPGGYLNEQFFGPGTRLTVL.